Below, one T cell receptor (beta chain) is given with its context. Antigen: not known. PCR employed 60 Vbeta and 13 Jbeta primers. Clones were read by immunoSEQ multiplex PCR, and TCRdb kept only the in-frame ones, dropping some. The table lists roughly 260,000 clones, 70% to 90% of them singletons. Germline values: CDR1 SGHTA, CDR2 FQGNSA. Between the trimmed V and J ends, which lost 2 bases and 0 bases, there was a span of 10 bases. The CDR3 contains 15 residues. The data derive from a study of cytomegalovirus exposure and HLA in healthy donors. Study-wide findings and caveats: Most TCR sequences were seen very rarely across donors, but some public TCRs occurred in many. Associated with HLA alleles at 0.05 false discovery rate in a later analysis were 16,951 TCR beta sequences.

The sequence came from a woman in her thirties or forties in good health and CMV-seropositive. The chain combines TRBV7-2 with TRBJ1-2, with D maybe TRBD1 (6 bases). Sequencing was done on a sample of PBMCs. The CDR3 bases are TGTGCCAGCAGCTTAAAGGGGGATCCTAACTATGGCTACACCTTC. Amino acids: CASSLKGDPNYGYTF.